The present T cell receptor beta chain was sequenced within a study of PD-L1 blockade in urothelial cancer. Study in general: Atezolizumab (1,200 mg intravenously every 3 weeks) began around 2014 for patients. The researchers analyzed blood 3 weeks (second dose) and 6 weeks after treatment start.

The J segment lost 3 bases and the V segment lost 8 bases, leaving 10 bases of the junction unmatched. Germline V gene lookup returns CDR1 SGHKS and CDR2 YYEKEE (reference sequence). The CDR3 contains 14 residues. Indicated time point: peripheral blood 6 weeks after treatment start. Locally advanced or metastatic urothelial carcinoma was present in patients. Synthetic templates analogous to TCR were spiked into all PCRs individually. Using immunoSEQ multiplex PCR, the repertoire was profiled, and TCRdb retains in-frame clones only, with some absent. The data hold roughly 100,000 clones, with approximately 87% observed a single time.

This specimen consisted of PBMCs, obtained around atezolizumab (anti-PD-L1) treatment. The receptor comes from an older man with urothelial cancer. V is TRBV5-5 and J is TRBJ1-1; the match to TRBD1 covers 7 bases. The CDR3 reads CASERAGGYTEAFF. DNA of the CDR3: TGTGCCAGTGAGAGGGCAGGGGGATACACTGAAGCTTTCTTT.